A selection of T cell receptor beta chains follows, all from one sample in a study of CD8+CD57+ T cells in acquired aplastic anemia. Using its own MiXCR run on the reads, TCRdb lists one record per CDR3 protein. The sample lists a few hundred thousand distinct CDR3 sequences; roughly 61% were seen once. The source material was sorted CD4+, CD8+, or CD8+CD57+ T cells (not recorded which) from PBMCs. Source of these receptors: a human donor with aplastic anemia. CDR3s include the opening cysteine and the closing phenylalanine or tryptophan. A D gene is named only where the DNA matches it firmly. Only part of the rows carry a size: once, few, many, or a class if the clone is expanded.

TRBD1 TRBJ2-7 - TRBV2 CASSPTGVASYEQYF TGTGCCAGCAGTCCGACAGGGGTCGCCTCCTACGAGCAGTACTTC
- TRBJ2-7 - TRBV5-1 CASSLISQGREQYF TGCGCCAGCAGCTTAATCAGCCAGGGACGCGAGCAGTACTTC
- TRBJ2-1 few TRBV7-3 CASSSGGKQFF TGTGCCAGCAGCTCCGGGGGAAAGCAGTTCTTC
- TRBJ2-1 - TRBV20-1 CSYRETNEQFF TGCAGTTACCGCGAGACTAACGAGCAGTTCTTC
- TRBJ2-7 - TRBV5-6 CASSLESAEQYF TGTGCCAGCAGCTTGGAATCCGCGGAGCAGTACTTC
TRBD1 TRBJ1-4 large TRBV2 CASSEDGTANEKLFF TGTGCCAGCAGTGAAGATGGGACAGCGAATGAAAAACTGTTTTTT
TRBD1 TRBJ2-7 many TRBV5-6 CASSSKGQGYEQYF TGTGCCAGCAGCTCAAAGGGACAGGGTTACGAGCAGTACTTC
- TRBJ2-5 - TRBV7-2 CASSPHSRQGGQETQYF TGTGCCAGCAGCCCCCACTCAAGGCAGGGAGGTCAAGAGACCCAGTACTTC
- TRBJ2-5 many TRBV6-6 CASSYSQETQYF TGTGCCAGCAGTTACTCACAGGAGACCCAGTACTTC
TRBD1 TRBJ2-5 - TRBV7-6 CASRKDRGFETQYF TGTGCCAGCAGAAAAGACAGGGGTTTTGAGACCCAGTACTTC
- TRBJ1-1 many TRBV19 CASNHRVENTEAFF TGTGCCAGTAACCACAGGGTAGAGAACACTGAAGCTTTCTTT
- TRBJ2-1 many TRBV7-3 CASSLRGEQFF TGTGCCAGCAGCTTAAGGGGCGAGCAGTTCTTC
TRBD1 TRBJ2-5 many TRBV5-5 CASSWGQGAGETQYF TGTGCCAGCAGCTGGGGACAGGGGGCCGGTGAGACCCAGTACTTC
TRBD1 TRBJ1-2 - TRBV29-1 CTDRDTYGYTF TGCACGGACAGGGATACCTATGGCTACACCTTC
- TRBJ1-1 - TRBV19 CASSIISGNTEAFF TGTGCCAGTAGTATCATCTCCGGGAACACTGAAGCTTTCTTT
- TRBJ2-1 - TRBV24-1 CATSGGVYNEQFF TGTGCCACCAGTGGAGGAGTATACAATGAGCAGTTCTTC
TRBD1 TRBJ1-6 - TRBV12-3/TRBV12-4 CASSSKAGTVGSPLHF TGTGCCAGCAGTTCCAAAGCCGGGACAGTCGGTTCACCCCTCCACTTT
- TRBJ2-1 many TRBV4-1 CASSQTPGLFEQFF TGCGCCAGCAGCCAAACCCCCGGGCTGTTTGAGCAGTTCTTC
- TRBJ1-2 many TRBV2 CASSESAGPYGYTF TGTGCCAGCAGTGAATCGGCAGGCCCATATGGCTACACCTTC
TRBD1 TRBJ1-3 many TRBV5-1 CASSSDPGTGGYSGNTIYF TGCGCCAGCAGCAGCGATCCCGGGACAGGGGGCTACTCTGGAAACACCATATATTTT
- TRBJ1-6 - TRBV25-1 CASTEGGRGSPLHF TGTGCCAGCACCGAAGGGGGACGGGGTTCACCCCTCCACTTT
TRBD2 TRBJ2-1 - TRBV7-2 CASREREGFAYNEQFF TGTGCCAGCAGGGAGCGGGAGGGGTTCGCCTACAATGAGCAGTTCTTC
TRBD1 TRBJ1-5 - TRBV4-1 CASSQDGAGGYQPQHF TGCGCCAGCAGCCAAGATGGAGCAGGGGGCTATCAGCCCCAGCATTTT
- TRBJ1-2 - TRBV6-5 CASSARGLVKAIYGYTF TGTGCCAGCAGTGCCAGGGGACTAGTAAAGGCTATCTATGGCTACACCTTC
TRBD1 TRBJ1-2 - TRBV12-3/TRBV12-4 CASSLGTGVVGYTF TGTGCCAGCAGTTTGGGGACAGGGGTAGTTGGCTACACCTTC
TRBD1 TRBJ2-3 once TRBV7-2 CASSLGAGGFADTQYF TGTGCCAGCAGCTTAGGGGCAGGGGGCTTCGCAGATACGCAGTATTTT
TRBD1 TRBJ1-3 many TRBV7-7 CASSTRQGRSGNTIYF TGTGCCAGCAGCACTAGACAGGGGAGGTCTGGAAACACCATATATTTT
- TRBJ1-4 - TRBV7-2 CASSLGRENEKLFF TGTGCCAGCAGTTTAGGCAGGGAGAATGAAAAACTGTTTTTT
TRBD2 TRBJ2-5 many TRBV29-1 CSVGIPGLARRWTQYF TGCAGCGTAGGCATACCCGGACTAGCCCGGAGGTGGACCCAGTACTTC
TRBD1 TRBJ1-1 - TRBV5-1 CASSSQGASEAFF TGCGCCAGCAGCTCCCAGGGGGCCTCTGAAGCTTTCTTT
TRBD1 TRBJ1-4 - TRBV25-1 CASREHRGGEKLFF TGTGCCAGCCGGGAGCACAGGGGAGGTGAAAAACTGTTTTTT
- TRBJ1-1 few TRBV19 CASSIDRETEAFF TGTGCCAGTAGTATAGACAGGGAAACTGAAGCTTTCTTT
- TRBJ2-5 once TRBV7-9 CASSSDIQQETQYF TGTGCCAGCAGCTCGGACATTCAACAAGAGACCCAGTACTTC
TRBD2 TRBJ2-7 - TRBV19 CASSMVAGGEQCF TGTGCCAGTAGTATGGTAGCGGGAGGTGAGCAGTGCTTC
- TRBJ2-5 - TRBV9 CASSGASKIYTVQESQYF TGTGCCAGCAGCGGAGCCTCCAAAATCTACACCGTCCAAGAGAGCCAGTACTTC
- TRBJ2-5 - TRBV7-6 CASSAGPRETQYF TGTGCCAGCAGCGCGGGACCAAGAGAGACCCAGTACTTC
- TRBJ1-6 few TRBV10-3 CAIRAANSPLHF TGTGCCATACGGGCCGCTAATTCACCCCTCCACTTT
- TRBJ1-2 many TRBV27 CASSTRTDYGYTF TGTGCCAGCAGTACCCGGACTGACTATGGCTACACCTTC
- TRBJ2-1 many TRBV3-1 CASSQDILGFSSYNEQFF TGTGCCAGCAGCCAAGATATACTGGGGTTCAGCTCCTACAATGAGCAGTTCTTC
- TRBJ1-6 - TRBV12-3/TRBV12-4 CASGLDLNTGYNSPLHF TGTGCCAGCGGTTTGGATCTGAACACGGGATATAATTCACCCCTCCACTTT
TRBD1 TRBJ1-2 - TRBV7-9 CASREGQGLNYGYTF TGTGCCAGCAGGGAAGGACAGGGGCTCAACTATGGCTACACCTTC
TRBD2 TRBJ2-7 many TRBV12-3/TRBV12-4 CASRGTNSYEQYF TGTGCCAGCAGGGGGACTAACTCCTACGAGCAGTACTTC
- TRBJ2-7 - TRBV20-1 CSANTGFYEQYF TGCAGTGCCAACACAGGGTTTTACGAGCAGTACTTC
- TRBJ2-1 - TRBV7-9 CASSQTEHEQFF TGTGCCAGCAGCCAAACAGAACATGAGCAGTTCTTC
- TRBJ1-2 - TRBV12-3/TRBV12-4 CASSSVPGAGYTF TGTGCCAGCAGTAGTGTCCCCGGGGCGGGCTACACCTTC
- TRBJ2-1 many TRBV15 CATSRRGGLNEEQFF TGTGCCACCAGCAGAAGGGGCGGTCTGAATGAGGAGCAGTTCTTC
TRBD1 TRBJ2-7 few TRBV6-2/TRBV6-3 CASSYRTGATYEQYF TGTGCCAGCAGTTACAGGACAGGAGCTACCTACGAGCAGTACTTC
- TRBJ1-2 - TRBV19 CASSIVLREGGYTF TGTGCCAGTAGTATTGTTCTCAGGGAGGGAGGCTACACCTTC